Below are 10 T cell receptor beta chains sequenced from a single sample in a study of T cells in Graves' hyperthyroidism and ophthalmopathy. The source material, RNA transcripts, was used to amplify TCR beta CDR3 regions. With the HTBI primer set, the TCR CDR3 went through a first round of RT-PCR. TCRdb ran MiXCR on the multiplex PCR reads and lists one entry per CDR3 protein. The sample has roughly 520,000 distinct CDR3 sequences, less than 25% seen once; the top ten hold around 10%. Input material: blood. These TCRs come from a woman younger than 45 with Graves' ophthalmopathy.

The gene calls are TRBV20-1 and TRBJ2-7; the match to TRBD2 covers 11 bases. The germline V gene has CDR1 DFQATT and CDR2 SNEGSKA (reference sequence). The CDR3 sequence is 11 residues long. CDR3 nucleotides: TGCAGCGGGACTAGCGGCTACGAGCAGTACTTC. Translation: CSGTSGYEQYF.

This clonotype was seen ten or more times. The rearrangement uses TRBV6-2 or TRBV6-3 and TRBJ2-5; perhaps TRBD2 as D (7 bases). The CDR3 contains 14 residues. Germline assignment: CDR1 MNHEY and CDR2 SVGEGT. Deletions cut 5 bases from V and 5 bases from J, with 15 bases between. CDR3 in amino acids: CASSSRGAEETQYF. The DNA of the CDR3 is TGTGCCAGCAGTAGCCGGGGGGCCGAGGAGACCCAGTACTTC.

This clonotype was detected only once. The rearrangement links TRBV7-2 to TRBJ1-1; D may be TRBD1 (6 bases). CDR1 SGHTA and CDR2 FQGNSA come from the germline V gene. CDR3 length equals 13 residues. Trimming took 5 bases from V and 6 from J, leaving 13 bases between them. CDR3 DNA sequence: TGTGCCAGCAGCCTTGACAGGTCTCCTGAAGCTTTCTTT. This codes for CASSLDRSPEAFF.

This clonotype was seen a handful of times. The V call is TRBV18, the J call TRBJ2-7, with TRBD1 as a possible D gene (6 bases). V dropped 0 bases and J dropped 7 bases, with 16 bases sitting between them. Germline values: CDR1 KGHSH, CDR2 LQKENI. This CDR3 is built from 15 residues. In nucleotides, the CDR3 is TGTGCCAGCTCACCACCGGGGTCACAGGGAGATGAGCAGTACTTC. Its translation is CASSPPGSQGDEQYF.

This clonotype has at least ten counts. The chain couples TRBV12-3 or TRBV12-4 to TRBJ1-2; D not certain. This CDR3 spans 15 amino acids. Between the trimmed V and J ends, which lost 2 bases and 0 bases, there was a span of 10 bases. CDR3 residues: CASSLLRGANYGYTF. CDR3 sequence (DNA): TGTGCCAGCAGTTTATTACGGGGAGCTAACTATGGCTACACCTTC.

This clonotype has ten or more counts. The genes are TRBV6-5 and TRBJ2-7; 7 nucleotides agree with TRBD2. This CDR3 comprises 12 residues. V gave up 7 bases and J gave up 3 bases; unmatched junction bases: 3. Germline V CDR1 and CDR2: MNHEY, SVGAGI. CDR3 sequence (DNA): TGTGCCAGCATCGGACTAGTCTACGAGCAGTACTTC. Its translation: CASIGLVYEQYF.

This clonotype was counted ten times or more. The V gene is TRBV6-1, the J gene TRBJ1-6; perhaps TRBD1 as D (6 bases). Germline V gene data show CDR1 as MNHNS and CDR2 as SASEGT. V lost 7 bases to trimming and J lost 3 bases, with 16 bases between them. The CDR3 is 16 amino acids. As DNA, the CDR3 is TGTGCCAGCACCACGGGACACCTTATCTATAATTCACCCCTCCACTTT. As protein: CASTTGHLIYNSPLHF.

The table lists this clonotype with a count of one. The V call is TRBV6-5, the J call TRBJ1-1; no firm D call. CDR3 length: 14 amino acids. Germline V CDR1 and CDR2: MNHEY, SVGAGI. Trimming took 0 bases from V and 6 from J, leaving 11 bases between them. The CDR3 sequence is CASSYSGRLAEAFF. CDR3 DNA: TGTGCCAGCAGTTACTCTGGTCGGCTGGCTGAAGCTTTCTTT.

This clonotype was seen ten or more times. V and J are TRBV4-1 and TRBJ1-1, with TRBD1 as a possible D gene (6 bases). Germline V gene sequence: CDR1 MGHRA, CDR2 YSYEKL. The CDR3 is made up of 15 amino acids. The germline V and J ends were trimmed by 3 bases and 5 bases, with 16 bases remaining between them. For the CDR3, the DNA is TGCGCCAGCAGCCAGGGGGGACACCGGGGGACTGAAGCTTTCTTT. Its protein product is CASSQGGHRGTEAFF.

This clonotype has a handful of counts. The J gene is TRBJ1-1, the V gene TRBV20-1, with D unresolved. This CDR3 region has 14 residues. CDR1 is DFQATT and CDR2 is SNEGSKA in the germline V gene (reference sequence). Trimming removed 0 bases from V and 5 bases from J, with 13 bases in between. DNA of the CDR3: TGCAGTGCTAGAGATCAAGCAGCGGAAACTGAAGCTTTCTTT. Its translation is CSARDQAAETEAFF.